The 26 T cell receptor beta chains below all came from one sample that was sequenced in a study of control samples from healthy donors and cancer patients. Here immunoSEQ multiplex PCR was the method, and the copy in TCRdb shows in-frame clones only, minus some. In the table there are 100,000 or so clones, about 89% of which are singletons. The sequenced sample consisted of blood. The receptor source for this set is a woman aged 25 to 45 in good health.

This chain links TRBV7-2 with TRBJ1-1; 8 bases are shared with TRBD1. Trimming took 3 bases from V and 11 from J; bases not matched to a gene: 5. There are 12 residues in the CDR3. Germline CDR1 reads SGHTA; CDR2 reads FQGNSA. The DNA of the CDR3 is TGTGCCAGCAGCTTTGTGACAGGGGACGCTTTCTTT. Translated, it gives CASSFVTGDAFF.

The chain employs TRBV6-5 and TRBJ1-2; the D gene is possibly TRBD1 (5 bases). The ends were cut back, 6 bases at V and 6 bases at J, with 14 bases in the middle. The germline V gene has CDR1 MNHEY and CDR2 SVGAGI. The CDR3 totals 13 residues. The DNA for the CDR3 is TGTGCCAGCAGGCAACACGGGACGGATGGCTACACCTTC. Its translation: CASRQHGTDGYTF.

The V call is TRBV3-1 (or the pseudogene TRBV3-2), the J call TRBJ2-7; D ambiguous. V was cut by 1 base and J by 3 bases, with 7 bases left in between. The CDR3 is 13 residues long. CDR1 and CDR2 (germline): LGHDT, YNNKEL (reference sequence). CDR3 residues: CASSQVRNYEQYF. As DNA, the CDR3 is TGTGCCAGCAGCCAAGTGAGGAACTACGAGCAGTACTTC.

Comments on this clone: Other DNA sequences in the sample encode the same CDR3. The rearrangement links TRBV5-1 to TRBJ1-5; TRBD1 might be the D (5 bases). This CDR3 spans 14 amino acids. Germline V gene data show CDR1 as SGHRS and CDR2 as YFSETQ. Trimming shortened V by 0 bases and J by 4 bases, and 8 bases separated the two germline ends. DNA of the CDR3: TGCGCCAGCAGCTTGGTCGGGGGGAATCAGCCCCAGCATTTT. Translated: CASSLVGGNQPQHF.

The rearrangement joins TRBV28 to TRBJ2-7, with a possible D match to TRBD2 (6 bases). CDR1 is MDHEN, CDR2 SYDVKM, per germline. The CDR3 extends over 14 amino acids. V gave up 6 bases and J gave up 6 bases, with 18 bases separating them. This CDR3 reads CASRRTGRKGEQYF. CDR3 nucleotides: TGTGCCAGCAGACGGACGGGGAGGAAGGGCGAGCAGTACTTC.

V usage is TRBV4-2 and J usage is TRBJ2-3; tentatively, D is TRBD1 or TRBD2 (5 bases each). This CDR3 comprises 17 residues. Per germline, CDR1 LGHNA and CDR2 YNFKEQ. V gave up 1 base and J gave up 0 bases, with 14 bases separating them. The CDR3 spells CASSQAPPGASTDTQYF. Here the CDR3 DNA reads TGTGCCAGCAGCCAAGCTCCCCCCGGGGCTAGCACAGATACGCAGTATTTT.

The rearrangement joins TRBV7-8 to TRBJ1-6; TRBD1 might be the D (5 bases). The CDR3 has 13 residues. Trimming left V 4 bases short and J 9 bases short, with 10 bases between. CDR1 is SGHVS and CDR2 is FQNEAQ in the germline V gene. The CDR3 loop is CASSSTRVSPLHF. The CDR3 nucleotides are TGTGCCAGCAGCTCTACCAGGGTTTCACCCCTCCACTTT.

There are a few counts of this clone. The chain combines TRBV10-2 with TRBJ1-1; D is ambiguous. The germline CDR1 and CDR2 sequences are WSHSY and SAAADI. The ends were cut back, 6 bases at V and 0 bases at J, with 8 bases in the middle. The CDR3 has 13 amino acids. For the CDR3, the DNA is TGCGCCAGCAGGTCGGCCATGAACACTGAAGCTTTCTTT. Protein sequence: CASRSAMNTEAFF.

The CDR3 sequence is CASSPLGWTEAFF. The CDR3 DNA is TGCGCCAGCAGCCCCCTCGGGTGGACTGAAGCTTTCTTT. This chain uses TRBV4-1 with TRBJ1-1; no reliable D call. Trimming cost V 4 bases and J 5 bases, with 11 bases left between them. Germline V gene sequence: CDR1 MGHRA, CDR2 YSYEKL. This CDR3 region has 13 residues.

The CDR3 region is CASSQDRGDQPQHF. In DNA form, the CDR3 reads TGTGCCAGCAGCCAAGACAGGGGAGATCAGCCCCAGCATTTT. This chain uses TRBV3-1 (or the pseudogene TRBV3-2) with TRBJ1-5, with a possible D match to TRBD1 (6 bases). The V and J ends lost 0 bases and 5 bases respectively, with 8 bases between them. The CDR3 has 14 amino acids. The germline V gene encodes CDR1 LGHDT and CDR2 YNNKEL (reference sequence).

The rearrangement uses TRBV5-1 and TRBJ2-1, with 8 bases matching TRBD2. The CDR3 length is 13 residues. Trimming at V came to 3 bases and at J to 7 bases, leaving 3 bases not matched to a gene. CDR1 SGHRS and CDR2 YFSETQ come from the germline V gene. The CDR3 reads CASSSGLGNEQFF. As DNA, the CDR3 is TGCGCCAGCAGCTCGGGACTAGGGAATGAGCAGTTCTTC.

The rearrangement joins TRBV6-5 to TRBJ2-5; 14 nucleotides agree with TRBD2. Germline loops: CDR1 MNHEY, CDR2 SVGAGI. The CDR3 is made up of 15 amino acids. The trim removed 7 bases at V and 4 bases at J, leaving 5 bases unmatched. In DNA form, the CDR3 reads TGTGCCAGCATCGGACTAGCGGGAGGCGGAGAGACCCAGTACTTC. Its translation: CASIGLAGGGETQYF.

This sequence joins TRBV6-6 and TRBJ1-4; no reliable D call. Trimming shortened V by 0 bases and J by 0 bases, and 5 bases separated the two germline ends. The germline V gene encodes CDR1 MNHNY and CDR2 SVGAGI (reference sequence). This CDR3 comprises 15 residues. The CDR3 spells CASSYSVATNEKLFF. In DNA form, the CDR3 reads TGTGCCAGCAGTTACTCGGTTGCAACTAATGAAAAACTGTTTTTT.

J is TRBJ2-7 and V is TRBV7-2; possible D gene TRBD1, 6 bases. The CDR3 consists of 15 residues. V shed 6 bases and J shed 2 bases, with 17 bases lying between them. The germline CDR1 and CDR2 sequences are SGHTA and FQGNSA. CDR3 in DNA: TGTGCCAGCAGTCTGAGAAAACAGGGTCCCTACGAGCAGTACTTC. Protein: CASSLRKQGPYEQYF.

The DNA for the CDR3 is TGTGCCAGCAGTTTGGCGGGGGACAAATCAAACACTGAAGCTTTCTTT. This sequence encodes CASSLAGDKSNTEAFF. The chain recombines TRBV28 with TRBJ1-1; a possible D gene is TRBD1 (6 bases). Germline CDR1 MDHEN, CDR2 SYDVKM. CDR3 size: 16 residues. The V end was cut by 3 bases, the J end by 2 bases, with 16 bases between.

The chain combines TRBV30 with TRBJ1-2; possible D gene TRBD1, 6 bases. Trimming pared 1 base from V and 8 bases from J, leaving 14 bases between. This CDR3 is 13 amino acids long. The germline CDR1 and CDR2 sequences are GTSNPN and SVGIG (reference sequence). The CDR3 here is CAWSGQVPRGYTF. The DNA of the CDR3 is TGTGCCTGGAGTGGACAGGTCCCTCGGGGCTACACCTTC.

V is TRBV30 and J is TRBJ2-3; 11 bases match TRBD2. The V segment lost 5 bases and the J segment 1 base; nucleotides outside the gene matches: 5. In germline, CDR1 is GTSNPN, CDR2 SVGIG (reference sequence). The CDR3 runs to 15 residues. Written as DNA, the CDR3 is TGTGCCTGGGGTCTACTAGCGGGGGGCACAGATACGCAGTATTTT. Protein product: CAWGLLAGGTDTQYF.

The CDR3 here is CASSIWAGDRGNTIYF. The DNA of the CDR3 is TGTGCCAGTAGTATCTGGGCAGGGGACCGTGGAAACACCATATATTTT. The rearrangement links TRBV19 to TRBJ1-3; D is perhaps TRBD1 (6 bases). V gave up 3 bases and J gave up 3 bases, with 15 bases separating them. Germline CDR1 LNHDA, CDR2 SQIVND (reference sequence). This CDR3 spans 16 amino acids.

The V and J genes are TRBV5-1 and TRBJ2-1; 7 nucleotides match TRBD2. Looked up from germline, CDR1 is SGHRS and CDR2 is YFSETQ. The CDR3 length is 15 residues. Losses at the gene ends were 5 bases for V and 2 bases for J; bases not matched to a gene: 7. The DNA of the CDR3 is TGCGCCAGCAGTGATGCCGGGAGGACCTACAATGAGCAGTTCTTC. Its protein is CASSDAGRTYNEQFF.

This chain connects TRBV5-4 to TRBJ2-3; D unclear. V lost 4 bases to trimming and J lost 6 bases, with 12 bases between them. CDR3 length: 13 amino acids. Germline CDR1 and CDR2: SGHNT and YYREEE (reference sequence). CDR3 DNA sequence: TGTGCCAGCAGCGGACCTCGGTCTGATACGCAGTATTTT. Protein sequence: CASSGPRSDTQYF.

This chain uses TRBV19 with TRBJ1-3; perhaps TRBD1 as D (5 bases). The CDR3 consists of 15 residues. V was pared by 6 bases and J by 0 bases, with 12 bases between. Looked up from germline, CDR1 is LNHDA and CDR2 is SQIVND (reference sequence). The CDR3 protein is CASRGRASSGNTIYF. The CDR3 DNA reads TGTGCCAGTAGGGGCAGGGCCAGCTCTGGAAACACCATATATTTT.

The chain couples TRBV28 to TRBJ1-4; the match to TRBD1 covers 7 bases. The CDR3 extends over 15 amino acids. Germline values: CDR1 MDHEN, CDR2 SYDVKM. V lost 2 bases and J lost 8; bases outside the gene matches: 8. The CDR3 spells CASSLSLGQTEKLFF. In nucleotides, the CDR3 is TGTGCCAGCAGTTTAAGTTTGGGACAGACCGAAAAACTGTTTTTT.

This clone appeared once. The chain employs TRBV11-2 and TRBJ1-2, with D possibly matching TRBD1 (5 bases). The CDR3 runs 14 residues. Trimming cost V 4 bases and J 8 bases, with 17 bases left between them. The germline V gene has CDR1 SGHAT and CDR2 FQNNGV. In nucleotides, the CDR3 is TGTGCCAGCAGCTCATACCGGGACGCTGGGGGCTACACCTTC. Protein: CASSSYRDAGGYTF.

As to this clone: The sample has other DNA sequences that encode this CDR3 too. The CDR3 region is CASSPSRTGELFF. The CDR3 bases are TGTGCCAGCAGTCCCAGCCGGACCGGGGAGCTGTTTTTT. The V and J genes are TRBV12-3 or TRBV12-4 and TRBJ2-2; D is ambiguous. The ends were cut back, 5 bases at V and 5 bases at J, with 9 bases in the middle. This CDR3 spans 13 amino acids.

This chain links TRBV5-1 with TRBJ2-4, with 8 bases fitting TRBD2. CDR1 SGHRS and CDR2 YFSETQ come from the germline V gene. This CDR3 comprises 15 residues. V shed 0 bases and J 9 bases; nucleotides not matched to a gene: 8. The CDR3, as DNA: TGCGCCAGCAGCTTGGACGGGACTAGTCGCGGCATTCAGTACTTC. Amino acids: CASSLDGTSRGIQYF.

This chain links TRBV5-4 with TRBJ1-4, with TRBD1 matching over 7 bases. Trimming cost V 2 bases and J 6 bases; bases outside gene matches: 7. There are 15 residues in the CDR3. Germline V gene lookup returns CDR1 SGHNT and CDR2 YYREEE (reference sequence). The CDR3 here is CASSLKSQGDEKLFF. The CDR3 coding sequence is TGTGCCAGCAGCTTAAAATCTCAGGGGGATGAAAAACTGTTTTTT. The full variable domain, its missing parts supplied by reference TRBV5-4 and TRBJ1-4, is ETGVTQSPTHLIKTRGQQVTLRCSSQSGHNTVSWYQQALGQGPQFIFQYYREEENGRGNFPPRFSGLQFPNYSSELNVNALELDDSALYLCASSLKSQGDEKLFFGSGTQLSVL.